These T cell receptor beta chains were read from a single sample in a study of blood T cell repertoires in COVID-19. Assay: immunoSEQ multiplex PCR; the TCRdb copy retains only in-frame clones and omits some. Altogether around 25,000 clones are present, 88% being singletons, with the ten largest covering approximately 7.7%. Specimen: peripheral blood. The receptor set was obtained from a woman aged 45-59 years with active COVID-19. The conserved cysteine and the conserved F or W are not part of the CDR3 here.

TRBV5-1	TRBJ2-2	ASSRGLANTGELF
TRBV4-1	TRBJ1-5	ASSQDYETGSGKPQH
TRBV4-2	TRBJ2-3	ASSQDPPTSRSTDTQY
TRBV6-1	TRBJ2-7	ASSERWTGSYEQY
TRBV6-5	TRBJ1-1	ASSYASPGGNTEAF
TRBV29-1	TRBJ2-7	SVSGSSTYEQY
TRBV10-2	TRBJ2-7	ASRLTGSYEQY
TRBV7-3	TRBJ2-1	ASSLAGVNNEQF
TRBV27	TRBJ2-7	ASSLREGGPYEQY
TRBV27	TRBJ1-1	ASSHPDWENTEAF
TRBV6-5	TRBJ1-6	ASRIDTVVSPLH
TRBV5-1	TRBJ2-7	ASTPGLDRGGEQY
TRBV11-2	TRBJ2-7	ASSLAVSYEQY
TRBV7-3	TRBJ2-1	ASSATGSASSYNEQF
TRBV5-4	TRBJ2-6	ASRDRDTSGANVLT
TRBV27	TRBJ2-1	ASRAPWPYNEQF
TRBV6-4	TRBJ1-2	ASSEEIGYGYT
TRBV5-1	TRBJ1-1	ASSFPRGRKTEAF
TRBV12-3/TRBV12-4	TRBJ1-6	ASSSGPGALH
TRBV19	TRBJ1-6	ARIESSPLH
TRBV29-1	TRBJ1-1	RATGGMNTEAF
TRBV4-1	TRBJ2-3	ASSQDPTSGRFPDTQY
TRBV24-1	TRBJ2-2	ATSVQGQGVLSTGELF
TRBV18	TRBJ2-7	ASSPGQGGLYEQY
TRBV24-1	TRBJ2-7	ATSDPGGPDYEQY
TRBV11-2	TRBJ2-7	ASSLDSFGAGGLLTYEQY
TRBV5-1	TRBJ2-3	ASSLGGQGVQY
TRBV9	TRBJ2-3	ASSFRSLHRYWQY
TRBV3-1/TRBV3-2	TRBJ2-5	ASSQDGQATLETQY
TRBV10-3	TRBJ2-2	ATTTTGELF
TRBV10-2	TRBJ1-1	ASSPREGGNTEAF
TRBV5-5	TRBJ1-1	ASSLAPGQGILNTEAF
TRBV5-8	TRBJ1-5	ASSLPGTLNQPQH
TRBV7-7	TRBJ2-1	ASSPTAGALDEQF
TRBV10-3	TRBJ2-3	AISETTERTQY
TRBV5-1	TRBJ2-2	ASSPRPTSGNTGELF
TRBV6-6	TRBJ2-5	ASSYSTGGVETQY
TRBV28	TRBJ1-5	ASSFLGAGQPQH
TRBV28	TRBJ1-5	ASSFYGSSNQPQH
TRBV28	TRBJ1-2	ASGQGAYGYT
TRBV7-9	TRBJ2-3	ASSPGQGRDPSTDTQY
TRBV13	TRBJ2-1	ASSARTSVNEQF
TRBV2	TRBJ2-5	ASSGMGQTQETQY
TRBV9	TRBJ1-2	ASSPGGGRVGYT
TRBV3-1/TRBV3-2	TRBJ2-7	ASSQAASGFDEQY
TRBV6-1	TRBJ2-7	ASSEGGGNSYEQY
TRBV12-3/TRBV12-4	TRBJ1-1	ASSLTLWTEAF
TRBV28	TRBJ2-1	ASRGRREWF
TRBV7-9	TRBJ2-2	ASSLTGTGELF
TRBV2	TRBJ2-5	ASSEGGLGQETQY
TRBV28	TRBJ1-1	ASSLTGRNTEAF
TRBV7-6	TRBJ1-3	ASSLGSLSGNTIY
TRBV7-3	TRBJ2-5	ASSQRGTSGSTRQETQY
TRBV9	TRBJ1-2	ASRPGQTNYGYT
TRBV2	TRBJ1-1	ASSDQGLGNTEAF
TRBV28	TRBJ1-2	ASSTPRTGVFGYT
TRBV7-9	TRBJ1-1	ASSPSGGATEAF
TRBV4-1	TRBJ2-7	ASSQDRATGNGYEQY
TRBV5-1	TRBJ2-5	ASSAYYTGETQY